This T cell receptor (beta chain) was sequenced during a study of blood T cell repertoires in COVID-19. Overall study context: PBMCs, B-cell-depleted T cells, or T cells were the source of the cDNA or gDNA that made up the material.

Authors' data handling: Amplification with reference gene primers provided the estimates of nucleated cell counts. Sequencing was performed with immunoSEQ multiplex PCR; in TCRdb, only in-frame clones are kept and a portion is missing. From that table come the V and J calls and clone size; the DNA was used to work out D and trimming. Of about 150,000 clones listed, just under 90% are singletons. Looked up from germline, CDR1 is LGHNA and CDR2 is YSLEER. The ends were cut back, 0 bases at V and 0 bases at J, with 9 bases in the middle. This CDR3 has 16 amino acids. This receptor was taken from a woman in her fifties or sixties with active or convalescent COVID-19. The sample was peripheral blood. V gene TRBV4-3 combines with J gene TRBJ2-1; D call uncertain. The CDR3 loop reads CASSQDSRSSYNEQFF. The CDR3 coding sequence is TGCGCCAGCAGCCAAGACTCTAGAAGCTCCTACAATGAGCAGTTCTTC.